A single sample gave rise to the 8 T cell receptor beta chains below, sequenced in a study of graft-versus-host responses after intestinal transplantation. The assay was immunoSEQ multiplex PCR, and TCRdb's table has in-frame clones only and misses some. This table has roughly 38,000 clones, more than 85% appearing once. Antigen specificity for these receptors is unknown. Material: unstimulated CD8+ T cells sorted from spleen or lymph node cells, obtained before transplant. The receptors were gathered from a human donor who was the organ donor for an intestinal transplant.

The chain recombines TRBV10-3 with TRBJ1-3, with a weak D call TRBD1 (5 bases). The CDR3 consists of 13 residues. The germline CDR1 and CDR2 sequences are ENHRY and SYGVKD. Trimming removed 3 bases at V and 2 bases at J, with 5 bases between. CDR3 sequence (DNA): TGTGCCATCAGTGAAGGGGCTGGAAACACCATATATTTT. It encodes CAISEGAGNTIYF.

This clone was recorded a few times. CDR3 region: CASSLAFAGVGETQYF. The CDR3 DNA sequence: TGTGCCAGCAGCTTGGCCTTTGCAGGGGTGGGGGAGACCCAGTACTTC. The chain combines TRBV5-6 with TRBJ2-5, with a weak D call TRBD1 (6 bases). Trimming pared 0 bases from V and 5 bases from J, leaving 17 bases between. Per the germline V gene, CDR1 is SGHDT and CDR2 is YYEEEE. This CDR3 has 16 residues.

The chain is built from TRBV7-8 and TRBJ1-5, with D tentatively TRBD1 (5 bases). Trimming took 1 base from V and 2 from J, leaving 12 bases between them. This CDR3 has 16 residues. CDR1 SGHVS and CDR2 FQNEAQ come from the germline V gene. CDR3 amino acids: CASSLVIGAGNQPQHF. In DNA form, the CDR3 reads TGTGCCAGCAGCTTAGTTATCGGGGCGGGCAATCAGCCCCAGCATTTT.

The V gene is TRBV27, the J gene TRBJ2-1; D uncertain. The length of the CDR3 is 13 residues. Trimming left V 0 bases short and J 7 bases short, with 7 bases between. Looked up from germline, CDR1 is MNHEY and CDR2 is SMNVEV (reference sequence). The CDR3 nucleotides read TGTGCCAGCAGTTTATCGGTCGGGAATGAGCAGTTCTTC. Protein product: CASSLSVGNEQFF.

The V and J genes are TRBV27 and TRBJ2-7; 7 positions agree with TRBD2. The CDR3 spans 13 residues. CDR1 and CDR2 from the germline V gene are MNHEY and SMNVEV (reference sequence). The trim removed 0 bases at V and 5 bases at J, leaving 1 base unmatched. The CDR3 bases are TGTGCCAGCAGTTTATCGGGGGGGGACGAGCAGTACTTC. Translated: CASSLSGGDEQYF.

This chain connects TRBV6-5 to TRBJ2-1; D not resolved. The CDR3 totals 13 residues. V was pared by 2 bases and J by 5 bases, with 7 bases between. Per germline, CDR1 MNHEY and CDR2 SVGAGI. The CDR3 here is CASSYGQHNEQFF. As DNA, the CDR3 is TGTGCCAGCAGTTACGGGCAGCACAATGAGCAGTTCTTC.

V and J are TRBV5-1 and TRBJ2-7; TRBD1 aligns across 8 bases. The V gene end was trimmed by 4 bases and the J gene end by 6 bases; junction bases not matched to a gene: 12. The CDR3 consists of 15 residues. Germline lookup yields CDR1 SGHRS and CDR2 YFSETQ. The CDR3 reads CASSHWDRTQGEQYF. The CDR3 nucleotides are TGCGCCAGCAGCCACTGGGACAGGACTCAGGGCGAGCAGTACTTC.

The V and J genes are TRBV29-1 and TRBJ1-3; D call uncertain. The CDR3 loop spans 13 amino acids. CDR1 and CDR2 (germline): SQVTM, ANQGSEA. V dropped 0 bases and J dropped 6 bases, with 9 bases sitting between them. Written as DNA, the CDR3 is TGCAGCGTTGAAGACGGGGTGCAAAACACCATATATTTT. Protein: CSVEDGVQNTIYF.